A selection of T cell receptor beta chains follows, all from one sample in a study of T cells in Graves' hyperthyroidism and ophthalmopathy. TCRdb fed the multiplex PCR reads into MiXCR, producing one record per CDR3 protein. The table shows 500,000 to 600,000 distinct CDR3 sequences, with around 20% occurring only once. Sequences were obtained from blood. These receptors all stem from a middle-aged man with Graves' ophthalmopathy. CDR3s include the opening cysteine and the closing phenylalanine or tryptophan. A D gene is named only where the DNA matches it firmly. Clone size is stated in some rows and not others, as once, few, many or a class when expanded.

J: TRBJ2-5; size: .; V: TRBV10-3; D: TRBD2; CDR3: CAISPSGEYQETQYF; DNA: TGTGCCATCAGTCCGAGCGGGGAGTACCAAGAGACCCAGTACTTC
J: TRBJ2-1; size: many; V: TRBV2; D: .; CDR3: CASSGEGHEQFF; DNA: TGTGCCAGCAGTGGAGAAGGCCATGAGCAGTTCTTC
J: TRBJ2-1; size: few; V: TRBV5-1; D: .; CDR3: CASSLDGQPPYNEQFF; DNA: TGCGCCAGCAGCTTGGATGGCCAGCCCCCGTACAATGAGCAGTTCTTC
J: TRBJ2-5; size: few; V: TRBV14; D: .; CDR3: CASRRDWGETQYF; DNA: TGTGCCAGCAGACGGGACTGGGGGGAGACCCAGTACTTC
J: TRBJ2-7; size: few; V: TRBV6-1; D: TRBD1; CDR3: CASSPTGQGLYEQYF; DNA: TGTGCCAGCAGTCCCACTGGACAGGGTCTCTACGAGCAGTACTTC
J: TRBJ2-5; size: many; V: TRBV28; D: TRBD1; CDR3: CASSGHRDRKQETQYF; DNA: TGTGCCAGCAGTGGTCATAGGGACAGAAAACAAGAGACCCAGTACTTC
J: TRBJ2-5; size: many; V: TRBV7-3; D: TRBD2; CDR3: CASSPIAGRAETQYF; DNA: TGTGCCAGCAGCCCTATAGCGGGGAGGGCGGAGACCCAGTACTTC
J: TRBJ2-1; size: .; V: TRBV5-5; D: .; CDR3: CASSSTPPDWDNEQFF; DNA: TGTGCCAGCAGCTCGACACCGCCTGACTGGGACAATGAGCAGTTCTTC
J: TRBJ1-1; size: .; V: TRBV25-1; D: .; CDR3: CASTPGRGSDTEAFF; DNA: TGTGCCAGCACCCCCGGGAGGGGATCAGACACTGAAGCTTTCTTT
J: TRBJ2-3; size: many; V: TRBV11-1; D: .; CDR3: CASSPRDTSTDTQYF; DNA: TGTGCCAGCAGCCCGAGGGACACCTCCACAGATACGCAGTATTTT
J: TRBJ2-1; size: few; V: TRBV14; D: .; CDR3: CASSLLGKSYNEQFF; DNA: TGTGCCAGCAGCCTCTTAGGGAAATCCTACAATGAGCAGTTCTTC
J: TRBJ1-2; size: once; V: TRBV4-1; D: .; CDR3: CASSQGQEYGYTF; DNA: TGCGCCAGCAGCCAAGGACAGGAATATGGCTACACCTTC
J: TRBJ1-5; size: few; V: TRBV20-1; D: TRBD1; CDR3: CSAIQGNQPQHF; DNA: TGCAGTGCTATACAGGGGAATCAGCCCCAGCATTTT
J: TRBJ2-3; size: few; V: TRBV5-1; D: .; CDR3: CASSLWSGSTDTQYF; DNA: TGCGCCAGCAGCTTGTGGTCGGGATCCACAGATACGCAGTATTTT
J: TRBJ1-1; size: few; V: TRBV19; D: .; CDR3: CASSPRAGEDSLAFF; DNA: TGTGCCAGTAGTCCCCGAGCGGGGGAGGACAGCCTAGCTTTCTTT
J: TRBJ1-5; size: .; V: TRBV10-3; D: .; CDR3: CAISEGQGINQPQHF; DNA: TGTGCCATCAGTGAGGGGCAGGGAATCAATCAGCCCCAGCATTTT
J: TRBJ1-2; size: .; V: TRBV7-2; D: TRBD1; CDR3: CASSLKGQGLRGYTF; DNA: TGTGCCAGCAGCTTAAAGGGACAGGGGTTACGTGGCTACACCTTC
J: TRBJ1-3; size: .; V: TRBV7-9; D: .; CDR3: CASSLEEGHTIYF; DNA: TGTGCCAGCAGCTTAGAGGAAGGTCACACCATATATTTT
J: TRBJ2-5; size: .; V: TRBV2; D: .; CDR3: CASSSGVTQETQYF; DNA: TGTGCCAGCAGTTCCGGGGTGACTCAAGAGACCCAGTACTTC
J: TRBJ1-4; size: .; V: TRBV6-5; D: .; CDR3: CASSYSRRGANEKLFF; DNA: TGTGCCAGCAGTTACTCGAGGCGAGGGGCTAATGAAAAACTGTTTTTT
J: TRBJ1-4; size: few; V: TRBV7-2; D: .; CDR3: CASSLVFQGTQKLFF; DNA: TGTGCCAGCAGCTTAGTATTTCAGGGTACGCAAAAACTGTTTTTT
J: TRBJ1-1; size: many; V: TRBV5-6; D: TRBD1; CDR3: CASSLVGGLGNTEAFF; DNA: TGTGCCAGCAGCTTGGTAGGGGGCTTGGGGAACACTGAAGCTTTCTTT
J: TRBJ2-7; size: .; V: TRBV6-5; D: .; CDR3: CASSVRVYEQYF; DNA: TGTGCCAGCAGTGTCAGGGTTTACGAGCAGTACTTC
J: TRBJ2-1; size: few; V: TRBV6-6; D: .; CDR3: CASSYEQADNEQFF; DNA: TGTGCCAGCAGTTACGAACAGGCGGACAATGAGCAGTTCTTC
J: TRBJ2-1; size: .; V: TRBV4-2; D: TRBD2; CDR3: CASSQRLAGGTYNEQFF; DNA: TGTGCCAGCAGCCAACGTCTAGCGGGGGGGACCTACAATGAGCAGTTCTTC
J: TRBJ2-7; size: once; V: TRBV7-6; D: .; CDR3: CVSSRMTGPYEQYF; DNA: TGTGTCAGCAGCCGCATGACAGGTCCCTACGAGCAGTACTTC
J: TRBJ2-3; size: many; V: TRBV2; D: .; CDR3: CASNPGYTDTQYF; DNA: TGTGCCAGCAACCCGGGTTACACAGATACGCAGTATTTT
J: TRBJ2-7; size: .; V: TRBV5-1; D: TRBD1; CDR3: CASKGQGRRGSSYGQYF; DNA: TGCGCCAGCAAAGGACAGGGTAGACGGGGCAGCTCCTACGGGCAGTACTTC
J: TRBJ2-5; size: .; V: TRBV19; D: .; CDR3: CASSIDDSRETQYF; DNA: TGTGCCAGTAGTATAGATGACAGTCGGGAGACCCAGTACTTC
J: TRBJ1-1; size: many; V: TRBV28; D: .; CDR3: CASINGGGTEAFF; DNA: TGTGCCAGCATCAACGGGGGGGGGACTGAAGCTTTCTTT
J: TRBJ2-7; size: .; V: TRBV20-1; D: .; CDR3: CSARGVGRDSEQYF; DNA: TGCAGTGCTAGAGGGGTGGGGCGGGACTCCGAGCAGTACTTC
J: TRBJ2-7; size: few; V: TRBV9; D: .; CDR3: CASSVAPDYEQYF; DNA: TGTGCCAGCAGCGTAGCCCCTGACTACGAGCAGTACTTC
J: TRBJ1-4; size: few; V: TRBV10-1; D: .; CDR3: CASSEGFGGDEKLFF; DNA: TGCGCCAGCAGTGAGGGGTTTGGTGGAGATGAAAAACTGTTTTTT
J: TRBJ1-2; size: many; V: TRBV11-2; D: .; CDR3: CASSLMGRGQNYGYTF; DNA: TGTGCCAGCAGCTTAATGGGTAGAGGACAGAACTATGGCTACACCTTC
J: TRBJ2-2; size: few; V: TRBV7-9; D: .; CDR3: CASSLRDSITGELFF; DNA: TGTGCCAGCAGCCTCCGGGATTCAATCACCGGGGAGCTGTTTTTT
J: TRBJ2-2; size: few; V: TRBV30; D: .; CDR3: CAWTRNTGELFF; DNA: TGTGCCTGGACACGTAACACCGGGGAGCTGTTTTTT
J: TRBJ2-2; size: .; V: TRBV12-3/TRBV12-4; D: .; CDR3: CASSLGAVNTGELFF; DNA: TGTGCCAGCAGTTTAGGCGCGGTTAACACCGGGGAGCTGTTTTTT
J: TRBJ2-7; size: many; V: TRBV11-2; D: TRBD1; CDR3: CASSFRTGNEQYF; DNA: TGTGCCAGCAGCTTCAGGACAGGTAACGAGCAGTACTTC
J: TRBJ2-5; size: few; V: TRBV11-2; D: .; CDR3: CASRSGIQTQYF; DNA: TGTGCCAGCAGATCAGGGATCCAGACCCAGTACTTC
J: TRBJ2-5; size: many; V: TRBV6-5; D: TRBD2; CDR3: CASSYSKVLAGGIETQYF; DNA: TGTGCCAGCAGTTACTCGAAGGTGCTAGCGGGAGGTATTGAGACCCAGTACTTC
J: TRBJ2-5; size: .; V: TRBV18; D: .; CDR3: CASSPSVAAFQETQYF; DNA: TGTGCCAGCTCACCCTCAGTAGCGGCCTTCCAAGAGACCCAGTACTTC
J: TRBJ2-3; size: many; V: TRBV28; D: TRBD2; CDR3: CASSLGPLLADTDTQYF; DNA: TGTGCCAGCAGTTTAGGGCCACTACTAGCGGACACAGATACGCAGTATTTT
J: TRBJ2-7; size: many; V: TRBV11-2; D: .; CDR3: CASSLVRFNYEQYF; DNA: TGTGCCAGCAGCTTAGTGCGTTTTAACTACGAGCAGTACTTC
J: TRBJ2-3; size: .; V: TRBV7-2; D: .; CDR3: CASSFVQGDTQYF; DNA: TGTGCCAGCAGCTTCGTACAGGGAGATACGCAGTATTTT
J: TRBJ1-2; size: few; V: TRBV6-2/TRBV6-3; D: .; CDR3: CATQREGSGYTF; DNA: TGTGCCACCCAGAGAGAGGGTAGTGGCTACACCTTC
J: TRBJ2-1; size: few; V: TRBV7-6; D: .; CDR3: CASSSVDNEQFF; DNA: TGTGCCAGCAGCTCCGTTGACAATGAGCAGTTCTTC
J: TRBJ2-2; size: .; V: TRBV20-1; D: TRBD1; CDR3: CSASPRTGFGGELFF; DNA: TGCAGTGCTAGTCCTCGGACAGGGTTCGGCGGGGAGCTGTTTTTT
J: TRBJ2-1; size: many; V: TRBV28; D: .; CDR3: CASSLQDEQFF; DNA: TGTGCCAGCAGTTTACAAGATGAGCAGTTCTTC
J: TRBJ1-1; size: many; V: TRBV12-3/TRBV12-4; D: TRBD1; CDR3: CASRRGQGEAFF; DNA: TGTGCCAGCAGACGAGGACAGGGTGAAGCTTTCTTT
J: TRBJ2-1; size: few; V: TRBV20-1; D: .; CDR3: CSARLTPPYNEQFF; DNA: TGCAGTGCGAGGCTAACCCCCCCCTACAATGAGCAGTTCTTC
J: TRBJ1-4; size: few; V: TRBV2; D: .; CDR3: CASGPRALGEKLFF; DNA: TGTGCCAGTGGCCCTCGGGCTCTTGGTGAAAAACTGTTTTTT
J: TRBJ2-7; size: .; V: TRBV19; D: TRBD2; CDR3: CASSLRTSGEQYF; DNA: TGTGCCAGTAGTTTAAGGACTAGCGGAGAGCAGTACTTC
J: TRBJ2-7; size: few; V: TRBV20-1; D: .; CDR3: CSASPLGASYEQYF; DNA: TGCAGTGCTAGTCCCCTGGGGGCGTCCTACGAGCAGTACTTC
J: TRBJ1-1; size: .; V: TRBV6-6; D: .; CDR3: CASSYSRPGRNEAFF; DNA: TGTGCCAGCAGTTACTCGAGGCCGGGAAGGAACGAAGCTTTCTTT
J: TRBJ1-2; size: few; V: TRBV5-1; D: .; CDR3: CASSFLDGGYGYTF; DNA: TGCGCCAGCAGCTTCCTGGACGGGGGCTATGGCTACACCTTC